The next 10 T cell receptor beta chains were all read from a single sample in a study of blood T cell repertoires in COVID-19. The assay was immunoSEQ multiplex PCR, and TCRdb's table has in-frame clones only and misses some. This sample has about 160,000 clones; 85% to 95% occur once, and the top ten carry 3.5% to 5%. Input material: peripheral blood. Receptors originate from a woman aged 45-65 years with acute or convalescent COVID-19.

J is TRBJ1-1 and V is TRBV29-1; D not resolved. This CDR3 has 12 residues. Germline CDR1 is SQVTM and CDR2 is ANQGSEA. Trimming removed 3 bases from V and 4 bases from J, with 9 bases in between. DNA of the CDR3: TGCAGCGTTGACGAGACGGGCACTGAAGCTTTCTTT. Residues: CSVDETGTEAFF.

The chain uses TRBV9 and TRBJ1-6; 7 bases are a match to TRBD1. CDR3 size: 14 residues. Germline V gene sequence: CDR1 SGDLS, CDR2 YYNGEE. Trimming took 0 bases from V and 7 from J; bases not matched to a gene: 1. DNA of the CDR3: TGTGCCAGCAGCGTAGAGGGACAGAATTCACCCCTCCACTTT. Translating gives CASSVEGQNSPLHF.

The V and J genes are TRBV30 and TRBJ2-7; 8 nucleotides align to TRBD2. There are 14 residues in the CDR3. The junction had 5 bases not matched to a gene; V was cut back by 1 base and J by 3 bases. CDR1 and CDR2 (germline): GTSNPN, SVGIG (reference sequence). The CDR3 DNA is TGTGCCTGGAGTGCCAGCGGGAGAATCTACGAGCAGTACTTC. Its protein is CAWSASGRIYEQYF.

This clone was seen only once. The rearrangement joins TRBV30 to TRBJ2-3, with a tentative D call TRBD2 (6 bases). Trimming shortened V by 1 base and J by 6 bases, and 14 bases separated the two germline ends. Germline-derived CDR1 and CDR2 are GTSNPN and SVGIG (reference sequence). The CDR3 is made up of 14 amino acids. The CDR3 loop reads CAWSEGAGSDTQYF. The CDR3 DNA reads as TGTGCCTGGAGTGAAGGGGCGGGGAGCGATACGCAGTATTTT.

The chain uses TRBV6-2 or TRBV6-3 and TRBJ1-2; 7 nucleotides agree with TRBD1. The germline V gene encodes CDR1 MNHEY and CDR2 SVGEGT. CDR3 length: 12 amino acids. V lost 5 bases, J lost 7 bases, and 4 bases stayed unmatched. The CDR3 spells CASSLRGIGYTF. The DNA of the CDR3 is TGTGCCAGCAGTCTCAGGGGGATTGGCTACACCTTC.

This chain joins TRBV13 and TRBJ2-7; the match to TRBD1 covers 9 bases. CDR3 length: 14 amino acids. With V trimmed by 5 bases and J by 3 bases, 5 bases remained unmatched. The germline gives CDR1 PRHDT, CDR2 FYEKMQ (reference sequence). The CDR3 nucleotides read TGTGCCAGCAGCCAGGGGACAGGGAGCTACGAGCAGTACTTC. Protein: CASSQGTGSYEQYF.

V usage is TRBV27 and J usage is TRBJ1-1; D remains ambiguous. Trimming took 6 bases from V and 0 from J, leaving 17 bases between them. The CDR3 consists of 16 residues. Germline V gives CDR1 MNHEY, CDR2 SMNVEV (reference sequence). Written as DNA, the CDR3 is TGTGCCAGCAGCACTAGGGAGTCTGCGTTGAACACTGAAGCTTTCTTT. This translates into CASSTRESALNTEAFF.

This clone was observed a single time. The chain combines TRBV9 with TRBJ2-4; D might be TRBD1 (6 bases). Germline values: CDR1 SGDLS, CDR2 YYNGEE. The CDR3 consists of 14 residues. V lost 0 bases and J lost 6, with 10 bases in between. The CDR3 DNA reads as TGTGCCAGCAGCGTAGCTACGACAGGAAACATTCAGTACTTC. Translated: CASSVATTGNIQYF.

This chain connects TRBV6-5 to TRBJ2-7; a weak D match, TRBD1 (6 bases). Germline assignment: CDR1 MNHEY and CDR2 SVGAGI. This CDR3 has 14 amino acids. V was clipped by 10 bases and J by 3 bases, with 19 bases between them. This chain's CDR3 is CAIAGTSRNYEQYF. In DNA form, the CDR3 reads TGTGCCATCGCCGGGACATCGAGGAACTACGAGCAGTACTTC.

The genes are TRBV28 and TRBJ2-5, with D uncertain. CDR1 and CDR2 (germline): MDHEN, SYDVKM. The ends were cut back, 6 bases at V and 2 bases at J, with 16 bases in the middle. The CDR3 extends over 15 amino acids. CDR3 protein: CASSRRNLLQETQYF. In DNA form, the CDR3 reads TGTGCCAGCAGCCGGCGGAACCTGTTACAAGAGACCCAGTACTTC. The full variable domain, with the rest looked up from reference TRBV28 and TRBJ2-5, is DVKVTQSSRYLVKRTGEKVFLECVQDMDHENMFWYRQDPGLGLRLIYFSYDVKMKEKGDIPEGYSVSREKKERFSLILESASTNQTSMYLCASSRRNLLQETQYFGPGTRLLVL.